This T cell receptor (beta chain) was profiled in a study of blood T cell repertoires in COVID-19. Under the authors' procedure: Reference gene primer amplification yielded estimated nucleated cell counts. The table came from immunoSEQ multiplex PCR; TCRdb's copy has only in-frame clones and leaves some out. Clone size and the V and J calls come from that table; the DNA yielded D and trimming. In the table there are 310,000 or so clones, 80% to 90% of which are singletons. Germline CDR1 is ENHRY and CDR2 is SYGVKD. The CDR3 length is 14 residues. V was shortened by 11 bases and J by 0 bases, with 13 bases between the two germline ends.

This chain uses TRBV10-3 with TRBJ2-2; the D gene is possibly TRBD2 (7 bases). The source is a woman aged 18 to 35 who had recovered from COVID-19. Sequenced: PBMCs or T cells enriched from blood (not recorded which). Written as DNA, the CDR3 is TGTGCCGCGCGGGGGCAGGCGAACACCGGGGAGCTGTTTTTT. It encodes CAARGQANTGELFF.